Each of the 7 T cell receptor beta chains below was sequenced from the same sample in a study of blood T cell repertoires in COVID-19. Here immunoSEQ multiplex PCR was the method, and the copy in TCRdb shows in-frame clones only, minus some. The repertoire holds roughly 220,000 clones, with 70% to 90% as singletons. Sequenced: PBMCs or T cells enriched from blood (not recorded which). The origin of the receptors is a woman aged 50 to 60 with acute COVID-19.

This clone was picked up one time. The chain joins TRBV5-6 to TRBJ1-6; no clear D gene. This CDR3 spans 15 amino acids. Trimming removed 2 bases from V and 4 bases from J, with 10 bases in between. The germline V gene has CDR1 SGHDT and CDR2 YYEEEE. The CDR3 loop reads CASSFGLSYNSPLHF. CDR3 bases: TGTGCCAGCAGCTTTGGCCTCAGTTATAATTCACCCCTCCACTTT.

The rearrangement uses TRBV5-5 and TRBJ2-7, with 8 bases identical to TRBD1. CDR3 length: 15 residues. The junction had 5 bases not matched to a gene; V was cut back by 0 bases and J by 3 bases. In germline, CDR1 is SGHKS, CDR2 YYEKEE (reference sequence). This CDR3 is CASSLASTGDYEQYF. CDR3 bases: TGTGCCAGCAGCTTGGCCTCGACAGGGGACTACGAGCAGTACTTC.

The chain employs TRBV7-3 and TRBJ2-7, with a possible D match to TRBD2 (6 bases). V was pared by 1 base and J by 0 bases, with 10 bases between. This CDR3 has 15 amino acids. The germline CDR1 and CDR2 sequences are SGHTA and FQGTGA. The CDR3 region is CASSLSLANSYEQYF. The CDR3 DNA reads TGTGCCAGCAGCTTAAGCCTAGCGAACTCCTACGAGCAGTACTTC.

CDR3 region: CASSGGRETDTQYF. The CDR3 DNA reads as TGTGCCAGCAGTGGGGGGCGGGAGACAGATACGCAGTATTTT. The V and J genes are TRBV25-1 and TRBJ2-3, with a possible D match to TRBD2 (7 bases). Germline V CDR1 and CDR2: MGHDK, SYGVNS. Between the trimmed V and J ends, which lost 4 bases and 3 bases, there was a span of 11 bases. The CDR3 is 14 amino acids.

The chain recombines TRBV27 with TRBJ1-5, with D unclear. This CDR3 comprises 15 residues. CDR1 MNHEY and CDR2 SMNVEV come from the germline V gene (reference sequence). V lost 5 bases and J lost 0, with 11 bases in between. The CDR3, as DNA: TGTGCCAGCAGTGCAGCAGGTGATAGCAATCAGCCCCAGCATTTT. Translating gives CASSAAGDSNQPQHF.

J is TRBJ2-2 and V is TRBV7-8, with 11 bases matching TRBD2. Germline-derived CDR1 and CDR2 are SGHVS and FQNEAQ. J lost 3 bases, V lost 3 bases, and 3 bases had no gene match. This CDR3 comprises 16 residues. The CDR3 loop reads CASSFQLAGDTGELFF. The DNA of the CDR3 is TGTGCCAGCAGCTTCCAACTAGCGGGAGACACCGGGGAGCTGTTTTTT.

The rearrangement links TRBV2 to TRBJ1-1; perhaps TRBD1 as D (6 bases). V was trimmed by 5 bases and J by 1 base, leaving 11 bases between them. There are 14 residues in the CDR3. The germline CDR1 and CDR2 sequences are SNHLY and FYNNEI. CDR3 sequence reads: CASSFQGKNTEAFF. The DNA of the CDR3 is TGTGCCAGCAGTTTTCAGGGGAAGAACACTGAAGCTTTCTTT.